The 23 T cell receptor beta chains presented below share a single source sample, sequenced in a study of T cell responses to AZD1222 COVID-19 vaccine. Only in-frame clones appear in the TCRdb table, and some are missing; sequencing was by immunoSEQ multiplex PCR. The table includes roughly 110,000 clones, around nine tenths detected once. Here the sequenced sample was peripheral blood, taken on day 0 of AZD1222 vaccination. Receptor source: an adult in good health.

The V call is TRBV18, the J call TRBJ2-7; D is possibly TRBD2 (6 bases). The V end was cut by 3 bases, the J end by 3 bases, with 15 bases between. Germline V gene sequence: CDR1 KGHSH, CDR2 LQKENI. The CDR3 totals 15 residues. The CDR3: CASSPRRGNFYEQYF. The CDR3 bases are TGTGCCAGCTCACCGCGGCGGGGAAACTTCTACGAGCAGTACTTC.

This clone was observed once. This chain uses TRBV3-1 (or the pseudogene TRBV3-2) with TRBJ2-1; possible D gene TRBD2, 5 bases. The V end lost 1 base, the J end lost 8 bases, and 15 bases lay between the germline ends. CDR3 length: 15 residues. CDR1 and CDR2 (germline): LGHDT, YNNKEL (reference sequence). DNA for the CDR3: TGTGCCAGCAGCCAAGGGGTGAGGGTAATCGATGAGCAGTTCTTC. Residues: CASSQGVRVIDEQFF.

V usage is TRBV11-3 and J usage is TRBJ1-2; a weak D match, TRBD1 (5 bases). The germline V and J ends were trimmed by 7 bases and 5 bases, with 14 bases remaining between them. The CDR3 totals 13 residues. Germline assignment: CDR1 SGHNT and CDR2 YENEEA. The CDR3 bases are TGTGCCAGCACCTCCAGGGATAGATATGGCTACACCTTC. It yields the protein CASTSRDRYGYTF.

The chain combines TRBV5-4 with TRBJ1-4; 12 bases agree with TRBD1. V shed 2 bases, J shed 8 bases, and the junction held 10 bases outside the gene matches. The germline CDR1 and CDR2 sequences are SGHNT and YYREEE (reference sequence). This CDR3 contains 17 residues. CDR3 DNA sequence: TGTGCCAGCAGCTTTGGTCCCGGGACAGGGGGCGAGGAAAAACTGTTTTTT. Translating it yields CASSFGPGTGGEEKLFF.

This chain connects TRBV4-3 to TRBJ2-1, with TRBD2 as a possible D gene (5 bases). Germline V gene sequence: CDR1 LGHNA, CDR2 YSLEER. V was cut by 0 bases and J by 6 bases, with 12 bases left in between. This CDR3 is 15 amino acids long. CDR3 nucleotide sequence: TGCGCCAGCAGCCAAGATCTCTCCGGGGTCAATGAGCAGTTCTTC. Amino acids: CASSQDLSGVNEQFF.

V gene TRBV7-2 combines with J gene TRBJ1-3; D gene ambiguous. The CDR3 has 15 residues. V shed 5 bases and J shed 0 bases, with 11 bases lying between them. CDR1 is SGHTA and CDR2 is FQGNSA in the germline V gene. CDR3 loop: CASSPNVGSGNTIYF. DNA for the CDR3: TGTGCCAGCAGCCCGAACGTCGGCTCTGGAAACACCATATATTTT.

This chain uses TRBV30 with TRBJ1-2; 8 bases line up with TRBD1. Germline trimming cut 8 bases from V and 4 bases from J; bases unmatched to any gene: 6. CDR3 length: 12 residues. Germline-derived CDR1 and CDR2 are GTSNPN and SVGIG (reference sequence). The CDR3 is CAEDRGIYGYTF. As DNA, the CDR3 is TGTGCCGAAGACAGGGGCATCTATGGCTACACCTTC.

The chain uses TRBV29-1 and TRBJ1-4; 10 nucleotides line up with TRBD1. This CDR3 is built from 13 residues. Trimming cost V 4 bases and J 7 bases; bases outside gene matches: 3. From germline, CDR1 is SQVTM and CDR2 ANQGSEA. The CDR3 sequence: CSVVDRGGEKLFF. The CDR3 DNA reads as TGCAGCGTTGTGGACAGGGGGGGTGAAAAACTGTTTTTT.

The chain has TRBV10-3 and TRBJ2-7; no firm D call. The CDR3 sequence is 15 residues long. From germline, CDR1 is ENHRY and CDR2 SYGVKD. V gave up 5 bases and J gave up 2 bases, with 16 bases separating them. The chain's CDR3 is CAISNLPGSTYEQYF. As DNA, the CDR3 is TGTGCCATCAGTAATTTACCGGGCTCAACCTACGAGCAGTACTTC.

The gene calls are TRBV9 and TRBJ2-5; 7 bases match TRBD2. The germline V gene has CDR1 SGDLS and CDR2 YYNGEE. This CDR3 region has 13 residues. J lost 7 bases, V lost 3 bases, and 6 bases had no gene match. CDR3 DNA sequence: TGTGCCAGCAGCGGCCCCCAGCGGGGGACCCAGTACTTC. It translates to CASSGPQRGTQYF.

This clone was recorded only once. In nucleotides, the CDR3 is TGTGCCAGCAGTTACTTAGCGGGGGGTTACGGAGATACGCAGTATTTT. Its protein product is CASSYLAGGYGDTQYF. The rearrangement uses TRBV6-2 or TRBV6-3 and TRBJ2-3; 10 nucleotides match TRBD2. This CDR3 comprises 16 residues. The junction had 6 bases not matched to a gene; V was cut back by 1 base and J by 5 bases. Germline V CDR1 and CDR2: MNHEY, SVGEGT.

This clone was observed a few times. This chain connects TRBV9 to TRBJ1-1; TRBD1 might be the D (5 bases). The CDR3 contains 13 residues. Germline V CDR1 and CDR2: SGDLS, YYNGEE. Trimming stripped 1 base from V and 10 bases from J, with 14 bases between. The CDR3, as DNA: TGTGCCAGCAGCGTACTCGCGGCAGGGCTAGCTTTCTTT. Its protein product is CASSVLAAGLAFF.

The gene calls are TRBV3-1 (or the pseudogene TRBV3-2) and TRBJ2-3; TRBD2 matches at 11 bases. After removal of 0 bases from V and 4 bases from J, the junction contained 9 bases not matched to a gene. This CDR3 comprises 18 residues. Germline V gene lookup returns CDR1 LGHDT and CDR2 YNNKEL (reference sequence). The CDR3 is CASSQDPAGGLAADTQYF. CDR3 nucleotides: TGTGCCAGCAGCCAAGACCCCGCCGGGGGACTAGCGGCAGATACGCAGTATTTT.

CDR3 coding DNA: TGTGCCAGCTCACCGTCCGGGACGAGCGGTGAAAAACTGTTTTTT. Translating it yields CASSPSGTSGEKLFF. V is TRBV18 and J is TRBJ1-4; a possible D gene is TRBD1 (5 bases). In germline, CDR1 is KGHSH, CDR2 LQKENI. The CDR3 length is 15 residues. Trimming removed 3 bases from V and 7 bases from J, with 15 bases in between.

The chain uses TRBV6-5 and TRBJ1-1, with 11 bases lining up with TRBD1. With 9 bases clipped from V and 1 base from J, the junction kept 7 bases outside the gene matches. The CDR3 contains 15 residues. CDR1 is MNHEY and CDR2 is SVGAGI in the germline V gene. In nucleotides, the CDR3 is TGTGCCAGTCGGACAGGGGGCAGAGGGAACACTGAAGCTTTCTTT. It yields the protein CASRTGGRGNTEAFF.

The CDR3, as DNA: TGCAGCACTCGGGACAGCCTAGGGGGTAACTATGGCTACACCTTC. It yields the protein CSTRDSLGGNYGYTF. The genes are TRBV29-1 and TRBJ1-2, with 7 bases matching TRBD1. The V gene's germline CDR1 is SQVTM and CDR2 ANQGSEA. The length of the CDR3 is 15 residues. The V and J ends lost 8 bases and 1 base, in that order; junction bases with no gene match: 13. Drawing the rest from reference TRBV29-1 and TRBJ1-2, the complete variable domain is SAVISQKPSRDICQRGTSLTIQCQVDSQVTMMFWYRQQPGQSLTLIATANQGSEATYESGFVIDKFPISRPNLTFSTLTVSNMSPEDSSIYLCSTRDSLGGNYGYTFGSGTRLTVV.

The V and J genes are TRBV5-4 and TRBJ2-4; no definite D call. The CDR3 is 17 amino acids. Between the trimmed V and J ends, which lost 0 bases and 0 bases, there was a span of 13 bases. Germline V gene sequence: CDR1 SGHNT, CDR2 YYREEE (reference sequence). For the CDR3, the DNA is TGTGCCAGCAGCTTGGATCCAGGAAGTCTAGCCAAAAACATTCAGTACTTC. It yields the protein CASSLDPGSLAKNIQYF.

The chain combines TRBV6-5 with TRBJ1-2; 7 nucleotides match TRBD1. This CDR3 contains 12 residues. V shed 7 bases and J 3 bases; nucleotides not matched to a gene: 2. CDR1 is MNHEY, CDR2 SVGAGI, per germline. CDR3 sequence reads: CASNDRDYGYTF. For the CDR3, the DNA is TGTGCCAGCAACGACAGGGACTATGGCTACACCTTC.

This clone came up once. The gene calls are TRBV2 and TRBJ2-5, with 8 bases identical to TRBD2. The CDR3 runs to 14 residues. Per the germline V gene, CDR1 is SNHLY and CDR2 is FYNNEI. The V segment lost 4 bases and the J segment 5 bases; nucleotides outside the gene matches: 6. The DNA of the CDR3 is TGTGCCAGCAGTGTCGGGGGGGATGGGGAGACCCAGTACTTC. It codes for CASSVGGDGETQYF.

The V gene is TRBV10-3, the J gene TRBJ2-3; weak D call: TRBD1 (6 bases). Trimming removed 8 bases from V and 1 base from J, with 16 bases in between. There are 15 residues in the CDR3. The germline V gene has CDR1 ENHRY and CDR2 SYGVKD. CDR3 residues: CAIRQAPSRTDTQYF. The CDR3 DNA reads TGTGCCATCCGACAGGCGCCTAGCCGCACAGATACGCAGTATTTT.

The V call is TRBV4-1, the J call TRBJ2-2, with 9 bases matching TRBD1. The CDR3 runs 16 residues. V lost 6 bases to trimming and J lost 4 bases; unmatched junction nucleotides: 9. Germline V lookup: CDR1 MGHRA, CDR2 YSYEKL. CDR3 amino acids: CASSFPGQGLTGELFF. In DNA form, the CDR3 reads TGCGCCAGCAGTTTCCCGGGACAGGGCCTCACCGGGGAGCTGTTTTTT.

The V and J genes are TRBV5-1 and TRBJ2-7; the D gene could be TRBD1 or TRBD2 (5 bases each). Trimming left V 3 bases short and J 3 bases short, with 19 bases between. CDR1 is SGHRS and CDR2 is YFSETQ in the germline V gene. The CDR3 sequence is 16 residues long. CDR3 DNA sequence: TGCGCCAGCAGCTCCAACCCGACGGGACGCAGCTACGAGCAGTACTTC. This gives the protein CASSSNPTGRSYEQYF.

V gene TRBV7-2 combines with J gene TRBJ1-2, with D unclear. Germline V CDR1 and CDR2: SGHTA, FQGNSA. V lost 1 base and J 6 bases, leaving 6 bases between the germline ends. CDR3 length: 12 amino acids. CDR3 sequence reads: CASSLDSHGYTF. The CDR3 region has the DNA TGTGCCAGCAGCTTAGACAGTCATGGCTACACCTTC.